This TCR beta chain is from a study of cytomegalovirus exposure and HLA in healthy donors. V trimming: 3 bases; J trimming: 5 bases; junction bases outside the gene matches: 8. In germline, CDR1 is SEHNR, CDR2 FQNEAQ (reference sequence). The CDR3 sequence is 15 residues long. Overall study results and limits: An Asian-associated ancestry cluster reportedly showed fewer N-insertions than the approximately 620-donor mean in a later analysis. A few chains tied to CMV proved CMV antigen-specific in vitro.

This clone was counted between two and nine times. The antigen is unknown. PCR employed 60 Vbeta and 13 Jbeta primers. Sequenced by immunoSEQ multiplex PCR; TCRdb stores in-frame clones only, minus some. There are over 120,000 clones in the sample; approximately 80% occur only once, and around 2.4% lies in the top ten. Sequencing input: PBMCs. The chain combines TRBV7-9 with TRBJ2-7; 9 nucleotides align to TRBD1. The source is a woman aged 18-35 years in good health and CMV-seropositive. The CDR3 nucleotides are TGTGCCAGCAGCTTTGGGGGGGGGACAGGGAACGAGCAGTACTTC. The encoded protein is CASSFGGGTGNEQYF.